This T cell receptor (beta chain) was sequenced during a study of T cell responses to AZD1222 COVID-19 vaccine. In regard to this clone: Its matching antigen is unknown.

Second doses were pooled across both intervals (about 4 or about 12 weeks). Only in-frame clones appear in the TCRdb table, and some are missing; sequencing was by immunoSEQ multiplex PCR. The top ten hold roughly 1.3% of the sample, which has 70,000 to 85,000 clones, 83% seen once. Findings and limits, study-wide: Unmutated variant regions are reportedly the target of nearly half of TCRs that are spike-specific.

The V end lost 7 bases, the J end lost 0 bases, and 17 bases lay between the germline ends. Per the germline V gene, CDR1 is SGDLS and CDR2 is YYNGEE. The CDR3 is 16 amino acids. The chain joins TRBV9 to TRBJ2-1; no clear D gene. This sample comprised peripheral blood, obtained 28 days after the second AZD1222 dose. The receptor was isolated from an adult who received the AZD1222 COVID-19 vaccine. CDR3 in amino acids: CASGRGLTSSYNEQFF. CDR3 nucleotide sequence: TGTGCCAGCGGGCGTGGCCTCACGAGCTCCTACAATGAGCAGTTCTTC.